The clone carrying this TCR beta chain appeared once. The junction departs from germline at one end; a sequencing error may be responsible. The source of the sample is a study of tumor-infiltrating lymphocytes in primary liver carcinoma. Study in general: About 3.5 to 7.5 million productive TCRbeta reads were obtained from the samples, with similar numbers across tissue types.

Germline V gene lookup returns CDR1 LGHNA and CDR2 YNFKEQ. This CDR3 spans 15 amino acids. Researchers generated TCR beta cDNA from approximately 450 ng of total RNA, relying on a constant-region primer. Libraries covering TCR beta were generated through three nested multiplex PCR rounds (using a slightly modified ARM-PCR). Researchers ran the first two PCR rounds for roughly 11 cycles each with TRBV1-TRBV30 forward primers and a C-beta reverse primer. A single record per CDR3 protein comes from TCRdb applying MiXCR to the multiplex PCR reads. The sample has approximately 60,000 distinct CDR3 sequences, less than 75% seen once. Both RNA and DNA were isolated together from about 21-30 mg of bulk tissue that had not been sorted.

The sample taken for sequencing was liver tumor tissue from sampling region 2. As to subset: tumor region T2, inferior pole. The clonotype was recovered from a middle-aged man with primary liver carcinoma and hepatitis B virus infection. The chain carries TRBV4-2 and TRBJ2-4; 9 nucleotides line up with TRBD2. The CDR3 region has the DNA TGTGCCAGCAGCCTCATAGCGGGAGTTTATGACTTTCATTACTTC. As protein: CASSLIAGVYDFHYF.